The present T cell receptor (beta chain) was sequenced within a study of T cell responses to AZD1222 COVID-19 vaccine. Second-dose timings of about 4 or about 12 weeks were pooled. There are 15 residues in the CDR3. V dropped 7 bases and J dropped 5 bases, with 21 bases sitting between them. Germline CDR1 and CDR2: MNHEY and SVGAGI. Measured with immunoSEQ multiplex PCR; TCRdb has only the in-frame clones, and not every one. Of 160,000 or so clones listed, approximately 88% were seen once; the top ten hold around 4.5%. The receptor's source is an adult who received the AZD1222 COVID-19 vaccine. The rearrangement uses TRBV6-5 and TRBJ2-7, with D tentatively TRBD2 (6 bases). The source was peripheral blood, collected 28 days after the second AZD1222 dose. The CDR3 reads CASTLGEAGLDEQYF. DNA for the CDR3: TGTGCCAGCACCCTCGGGGAGGCGGGGCTCGACGAGCAGTACTTC.